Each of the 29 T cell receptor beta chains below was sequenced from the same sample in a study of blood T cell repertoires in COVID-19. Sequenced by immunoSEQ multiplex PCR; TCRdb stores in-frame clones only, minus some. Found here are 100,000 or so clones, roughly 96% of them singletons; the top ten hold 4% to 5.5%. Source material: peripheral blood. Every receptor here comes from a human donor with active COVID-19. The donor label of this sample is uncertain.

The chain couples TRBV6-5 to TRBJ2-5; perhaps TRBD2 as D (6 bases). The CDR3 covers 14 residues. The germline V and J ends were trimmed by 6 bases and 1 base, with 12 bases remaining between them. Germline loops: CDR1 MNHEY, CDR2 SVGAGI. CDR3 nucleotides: TGTGCCAGCAGCTACACGGGGGTCCAAGAGACCCAGTACTTC. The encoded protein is CASSYTGVQETQYF.

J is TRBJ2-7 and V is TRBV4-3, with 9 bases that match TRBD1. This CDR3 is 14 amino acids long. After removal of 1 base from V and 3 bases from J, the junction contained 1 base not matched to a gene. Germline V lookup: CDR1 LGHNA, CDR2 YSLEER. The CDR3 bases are TGCGCCAGCAGCCAAGCGGACAGGGGCTACGAGCAGTACTTC. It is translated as CASSQADRGYEQYF.

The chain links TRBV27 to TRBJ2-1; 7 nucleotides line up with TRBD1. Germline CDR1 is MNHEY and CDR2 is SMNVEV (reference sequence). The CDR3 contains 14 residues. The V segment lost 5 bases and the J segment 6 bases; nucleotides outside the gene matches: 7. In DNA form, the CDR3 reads TGTGCCAGCAGTATGGGACAGAACCTCAATGAGCAGTTCTTC. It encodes CASSMGQNLNEQFF.

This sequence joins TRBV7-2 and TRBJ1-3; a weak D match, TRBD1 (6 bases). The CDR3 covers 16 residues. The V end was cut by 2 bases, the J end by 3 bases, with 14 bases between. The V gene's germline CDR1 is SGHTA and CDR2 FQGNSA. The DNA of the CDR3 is TGTGCCAGCAGCTTAATGGGGGCAGAACTTGGAAACACCATATATTTT. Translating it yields CASSLMGAELGNTIYF.

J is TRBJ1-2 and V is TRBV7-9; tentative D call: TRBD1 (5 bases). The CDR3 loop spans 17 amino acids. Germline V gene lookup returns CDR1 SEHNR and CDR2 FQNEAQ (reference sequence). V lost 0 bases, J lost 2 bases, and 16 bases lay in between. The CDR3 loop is CASSLANSRGSNYGYTF. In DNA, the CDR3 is TGTGCCAGCAGCTTAGCGAATTCTAGGGGCTCGAACTATGGCTACACCTTC.

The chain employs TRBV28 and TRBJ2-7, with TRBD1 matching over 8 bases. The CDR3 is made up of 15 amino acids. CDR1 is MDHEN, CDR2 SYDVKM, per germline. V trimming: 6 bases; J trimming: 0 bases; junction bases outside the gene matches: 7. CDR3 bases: TGTGCCAGCAGACGGGACAGGCGGAGCTCCTACGAGCAGTACTTC. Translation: CASRRDRRSSYEQYF.

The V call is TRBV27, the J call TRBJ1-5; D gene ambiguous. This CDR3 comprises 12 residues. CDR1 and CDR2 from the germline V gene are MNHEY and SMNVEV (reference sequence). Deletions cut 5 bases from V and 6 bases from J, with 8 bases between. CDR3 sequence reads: CASSDRGQPQHF. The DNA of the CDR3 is TGTGCCAGCAGTGATCGGGGTCAGCCCCAGCATTTT.

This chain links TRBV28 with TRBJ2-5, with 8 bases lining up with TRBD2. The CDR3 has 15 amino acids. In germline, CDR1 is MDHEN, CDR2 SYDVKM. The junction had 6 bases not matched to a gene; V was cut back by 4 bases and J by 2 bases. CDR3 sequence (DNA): TGTGCCAGCAGTTCAGCGGGAGCGGGGCAAGAGACCCAGTACTTC. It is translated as CASSSAGAGQETQYF.

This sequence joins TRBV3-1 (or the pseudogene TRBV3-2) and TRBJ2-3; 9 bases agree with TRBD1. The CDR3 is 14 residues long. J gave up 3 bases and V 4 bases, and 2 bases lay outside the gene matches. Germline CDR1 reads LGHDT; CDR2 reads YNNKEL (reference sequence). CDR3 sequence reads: CASSRGTGTDTQYF. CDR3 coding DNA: TGTGCCAGCAGCCGAGGGACAGGGACAGATACGCAGTATTTT.

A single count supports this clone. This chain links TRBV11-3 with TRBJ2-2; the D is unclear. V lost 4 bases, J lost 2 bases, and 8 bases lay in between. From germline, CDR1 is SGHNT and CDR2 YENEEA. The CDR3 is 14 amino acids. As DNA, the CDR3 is TGTGCCAGCAGCTCAAACAGAAACACCGGGGAGCTGTTTTTT. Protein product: CASSSNRNTGELFF. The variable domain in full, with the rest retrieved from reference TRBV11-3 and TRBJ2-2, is EAGVVQSPRYKIIEKKQPVAFWCNPISGHNTLYWYLQNLGQGPELLIRYENEEAVDDSQLPKDRFSAERLKGVDSTLKIQPAELGDSAVYLCASSSNRNTGELFFGEGSRLTVL.

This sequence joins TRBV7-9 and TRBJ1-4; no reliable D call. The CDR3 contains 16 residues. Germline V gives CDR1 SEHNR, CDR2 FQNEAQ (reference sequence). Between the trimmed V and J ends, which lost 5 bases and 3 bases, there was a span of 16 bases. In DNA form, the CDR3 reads TGTGCCAGCAGCCCCCTCTCGCGTGTTTCTAATGAAAAACTGTTTTTT. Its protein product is CASSPLSRVSNEKLFF.

The CDR3 reads CASSQDTTSGGAGEQFF. CDR3 DNA sequence: TGTGCCAGCAGCCAAGATACGACTAGCGGGGGGGCAGGTGAGCAGTTCTTC. This chain connects TRBV4-2 to TRBJ2-1, with 14 bases that match TRBD2. Germline V gene data show CDR1 as LGHNA and CDR2 as YNFKEQ. The trim removed 0 bases at V and 9 bases at J, leaving 7 bases unmatched. The CDR3 totals 17 residues.

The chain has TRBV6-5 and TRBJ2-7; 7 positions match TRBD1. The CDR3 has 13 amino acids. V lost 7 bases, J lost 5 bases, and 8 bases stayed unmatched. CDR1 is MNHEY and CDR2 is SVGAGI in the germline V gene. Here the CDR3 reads CASNSGQAHEQYF. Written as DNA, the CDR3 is TGTGCCAGCAACTCTGGACAGGCCCACGAGCAGTACTTC.

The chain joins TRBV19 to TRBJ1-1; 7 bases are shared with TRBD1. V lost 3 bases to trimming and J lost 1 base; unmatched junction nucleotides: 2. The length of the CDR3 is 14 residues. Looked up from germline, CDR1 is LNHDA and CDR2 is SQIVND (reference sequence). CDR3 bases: TGTGCCAGTAGTATCCCAGGGGGGAACACTGAAGCTTTCTTT. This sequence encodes CASSIPGGNTEAFF.

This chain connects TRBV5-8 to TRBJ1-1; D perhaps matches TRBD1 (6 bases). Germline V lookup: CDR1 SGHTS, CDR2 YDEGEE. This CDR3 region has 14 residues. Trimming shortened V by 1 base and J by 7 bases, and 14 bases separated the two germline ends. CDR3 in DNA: TGTGCCAGCAGCTTGCGAACTAACAGGGTTGAAGCTTTCTTT. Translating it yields CASSLRTNRVEAFF.

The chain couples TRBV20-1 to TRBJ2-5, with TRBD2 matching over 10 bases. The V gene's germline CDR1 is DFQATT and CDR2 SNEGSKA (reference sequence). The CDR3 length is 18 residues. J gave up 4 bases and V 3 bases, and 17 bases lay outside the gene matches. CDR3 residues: CSASFLGSGGTRAETQYF. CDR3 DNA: TGCAGTGCTAGTTTCTTAGGTAGCGGGGGGACCCGGGCAGAGACCCAGTACTTC.

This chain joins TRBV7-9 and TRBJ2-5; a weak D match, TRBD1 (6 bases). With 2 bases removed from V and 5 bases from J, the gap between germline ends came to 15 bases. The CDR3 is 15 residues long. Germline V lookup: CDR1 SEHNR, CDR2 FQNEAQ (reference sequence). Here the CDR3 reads CASSLPWTAQETQYF. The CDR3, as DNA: TGTGCCAGCAGCTTACCGTGGACAGCCCAGGAGACCCAGTACTTC.

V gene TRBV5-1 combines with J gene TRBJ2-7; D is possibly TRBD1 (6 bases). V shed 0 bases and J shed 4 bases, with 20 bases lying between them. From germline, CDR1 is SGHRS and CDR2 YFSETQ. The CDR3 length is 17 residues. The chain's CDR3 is CASSLGDNWQVLYEQYF. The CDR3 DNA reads TGCGCCAGCAGCTTGGGGGACAATTGGCAGGTGCTGTACGAGCAGTACTTC.

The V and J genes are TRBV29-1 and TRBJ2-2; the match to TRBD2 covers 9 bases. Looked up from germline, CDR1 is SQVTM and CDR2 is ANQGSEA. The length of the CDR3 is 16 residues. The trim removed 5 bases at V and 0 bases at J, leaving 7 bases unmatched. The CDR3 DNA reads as TGCAGCGTTTTAGGGGTAGCGGGAGCGAACACCGGGGAGCTGTTTTTT. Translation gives CSVLGVAGANTGELFF.

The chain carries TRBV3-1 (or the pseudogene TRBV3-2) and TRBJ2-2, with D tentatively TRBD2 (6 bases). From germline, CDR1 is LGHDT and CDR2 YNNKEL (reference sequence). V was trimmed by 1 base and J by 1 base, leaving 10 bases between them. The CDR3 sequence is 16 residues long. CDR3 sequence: CASSQVRAGNTGELFF. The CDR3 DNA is TGTGCCAGCAGCCAAGTTAGAGCGGGGAACACCGGGGAGCTGTTTTTT.

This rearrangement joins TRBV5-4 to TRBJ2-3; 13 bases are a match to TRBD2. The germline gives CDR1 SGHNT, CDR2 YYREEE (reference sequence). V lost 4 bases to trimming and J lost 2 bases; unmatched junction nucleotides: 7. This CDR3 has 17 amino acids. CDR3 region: CASSVPGLAGHTDTQYF. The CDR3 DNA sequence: TGTGCCAGCAGCGTACCGGGACTAGCGGGGCACACAGATACGCAGTATTTT.

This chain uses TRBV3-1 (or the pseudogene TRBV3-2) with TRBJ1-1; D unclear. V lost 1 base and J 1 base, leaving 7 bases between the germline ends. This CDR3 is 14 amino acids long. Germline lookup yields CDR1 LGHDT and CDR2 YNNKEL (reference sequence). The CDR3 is CASSQGLKNTEAFF. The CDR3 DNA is TGTGCCAGCAGCCAAGGACTAAAGAACACTGAAGCTTTCTTT.

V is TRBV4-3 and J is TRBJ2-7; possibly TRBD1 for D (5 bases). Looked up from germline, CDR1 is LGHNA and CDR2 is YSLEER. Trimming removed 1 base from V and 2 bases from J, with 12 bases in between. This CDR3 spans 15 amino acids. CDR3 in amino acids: CASSQGQFGPYEQYF. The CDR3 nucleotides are TGCGCCAGCAGCCAAGGACAGTTCGGGCCCTACGAGCAGTACTTC.

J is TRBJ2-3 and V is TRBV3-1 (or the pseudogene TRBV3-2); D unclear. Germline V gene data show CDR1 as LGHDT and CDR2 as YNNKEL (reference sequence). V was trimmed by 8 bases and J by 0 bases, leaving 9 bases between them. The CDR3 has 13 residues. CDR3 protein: CASAITSTDTQYF. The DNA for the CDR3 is TGTGCCAGCGCAATTACTAGCACAGATACGCAGTATTTT.

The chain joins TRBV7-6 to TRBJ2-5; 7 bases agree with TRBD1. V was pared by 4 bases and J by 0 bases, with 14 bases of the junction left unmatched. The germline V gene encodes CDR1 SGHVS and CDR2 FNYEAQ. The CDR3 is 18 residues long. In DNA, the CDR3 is TGTGCCAGCAGCTCAATGGGACAGTCCACGCGGTACCAAGAGACCCAGTACTTC. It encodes CASSSMGQSTRYQETQYF.

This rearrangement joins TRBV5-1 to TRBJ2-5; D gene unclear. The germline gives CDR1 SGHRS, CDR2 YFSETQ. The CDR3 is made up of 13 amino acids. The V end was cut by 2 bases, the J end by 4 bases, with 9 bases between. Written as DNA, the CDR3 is TGCGCCAGCAGCTTTCGGGTTGTAGAGACCCAGTACTTC. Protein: CASSFRVVETQYF.

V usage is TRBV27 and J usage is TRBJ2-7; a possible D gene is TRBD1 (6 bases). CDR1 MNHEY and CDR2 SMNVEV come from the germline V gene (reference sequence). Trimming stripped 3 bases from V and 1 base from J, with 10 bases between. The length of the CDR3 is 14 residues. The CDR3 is CASSFQDSSYEQYF. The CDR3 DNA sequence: TGTGCCAGCAGTTTCCAGGACAGTTCCTACGAGCAGTACTTC.

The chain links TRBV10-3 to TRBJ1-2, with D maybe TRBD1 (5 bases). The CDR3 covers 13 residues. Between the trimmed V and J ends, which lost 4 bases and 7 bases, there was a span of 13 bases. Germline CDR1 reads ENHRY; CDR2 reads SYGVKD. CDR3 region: CAISGGADAGYTF. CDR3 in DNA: TGTGCCATCAGTGGCGGGGCAGACGCTGGCTACACCTTC.

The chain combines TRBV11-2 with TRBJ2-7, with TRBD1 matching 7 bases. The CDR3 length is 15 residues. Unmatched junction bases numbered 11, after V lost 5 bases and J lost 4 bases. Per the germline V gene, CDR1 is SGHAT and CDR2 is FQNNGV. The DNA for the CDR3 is TGTGCCAGCAGCCCCCTTTTTACAGGGGCGTACGAGCAGTACTTC. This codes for CASSPLFTGAYEQYF. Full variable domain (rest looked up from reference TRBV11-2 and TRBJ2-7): EAGVAQSPRYKIIEKRQSVAFWCNPISGHATLYWYQQILGQGPKLLIQFQNNGVVDDSQLPKDRFSAERLKGVDSTLKIQPAKLEDSAVYLCASSPLFTGAYEQYFGPGTRLTVT.